This T cell receptor beta chain was sequenced in a study of blood T cell repertoires in COVID-19. Study-wide context: Acute-phase and convalescent COVID-19 samples originated in the United States, Italy and Spain. T cells, B-cell-depleted T cells, or PBMCs provided the cDNA or gDNA that served as material.

Profiling relied on immunoSEQ multiplex PCR, and the TCRdb table lists in-frame clones only, not all of them. The sample includes about 290,000 clones, around 88% of them seen just once. The germline V gene has CDR1 MNHNS and CDR2 SASEGT. Trimming at V came to 3 bases and at J to 0 bases, leaving 3 bases not matched to a gene. CDR3 length equals 15 residues. This chain links TRBV6-1 with TRBJ2-7; 9 bases match TRBD1. The sequencing input was peripheral blood. This clonotype was sampled from a man aged 40-55 years with acute or convalescent COVID-19. Written as DNA, the CDR3 is TGTGCCAGCAGTGATATGGGACAGGGCTCCTACGAGCAGTACTTC. Translating it yields CASSDMGQGSYEQYF.